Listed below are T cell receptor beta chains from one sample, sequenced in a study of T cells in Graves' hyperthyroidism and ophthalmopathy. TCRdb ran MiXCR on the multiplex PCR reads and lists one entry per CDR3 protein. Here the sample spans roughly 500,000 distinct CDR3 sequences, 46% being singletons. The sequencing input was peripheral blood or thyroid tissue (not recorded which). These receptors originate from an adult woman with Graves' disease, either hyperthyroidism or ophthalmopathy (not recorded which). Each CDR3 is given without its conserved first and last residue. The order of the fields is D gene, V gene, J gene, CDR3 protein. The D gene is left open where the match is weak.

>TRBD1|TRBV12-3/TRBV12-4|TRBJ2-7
ASRNSGTGSYEQY
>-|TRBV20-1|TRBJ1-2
STTLRSGYT
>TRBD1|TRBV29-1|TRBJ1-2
SAGSTQGARGYT
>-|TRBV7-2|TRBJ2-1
ASSRYSYEQF
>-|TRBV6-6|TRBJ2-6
ASRLGAGGANVLT
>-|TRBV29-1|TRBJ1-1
SVEAGGAF
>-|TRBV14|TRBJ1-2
ASSLRTARYGGYT
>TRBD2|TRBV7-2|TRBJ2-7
ASSGSPTYEQY
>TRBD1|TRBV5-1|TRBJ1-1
ASSLGQGSTEAF
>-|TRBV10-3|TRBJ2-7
AISETGLLRSYEQY
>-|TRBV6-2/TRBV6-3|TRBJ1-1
ASRPGQLNTEAF
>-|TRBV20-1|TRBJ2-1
SAGGGYNEQF
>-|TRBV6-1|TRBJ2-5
ASRRSGHGETQY
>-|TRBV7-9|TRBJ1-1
ASRRKQGPMNTEAF
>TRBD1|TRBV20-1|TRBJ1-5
SAGDRVNQPQH